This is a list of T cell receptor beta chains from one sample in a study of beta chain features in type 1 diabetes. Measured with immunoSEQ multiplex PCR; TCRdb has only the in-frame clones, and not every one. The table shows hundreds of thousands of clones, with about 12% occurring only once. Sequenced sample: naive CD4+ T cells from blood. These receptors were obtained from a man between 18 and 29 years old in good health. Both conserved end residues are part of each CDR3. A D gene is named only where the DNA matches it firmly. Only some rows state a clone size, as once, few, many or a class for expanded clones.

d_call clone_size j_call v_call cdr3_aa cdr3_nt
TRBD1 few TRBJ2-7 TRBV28 CASSAHRDRGVDEQYF TGTGCCAGCAGTGCTCACCGGGACAGGGGTGTAGACGAGCAGTACTTC
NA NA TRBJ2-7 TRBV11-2 CASSLFPGIDEQYF TGTGCCAGCAGCTTATTTCCCGGGATCGACGAGCAGTACTTC
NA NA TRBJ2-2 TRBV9 CASSVPPGTGELFF TGTGCCAGCAGCGTTCCGCCAGGCACCGGGGAGCTGTTTTTT
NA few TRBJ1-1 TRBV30 CAWARSLTTEAFF TGTGCCTGGGCCAGGTCCTTAACCACTGAAGCTTTCTTT
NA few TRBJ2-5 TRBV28 CASSLTWAQETQYF TGTGCCAGCAGTTTAACCTGGGCCCAAGAGACCCAGTACTTC
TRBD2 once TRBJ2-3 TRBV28 CASSLPAGGPDTQYF TGTGCCAGCAGTTTACCAGCGGGGGGGCCTGATACGCAGTATTTT
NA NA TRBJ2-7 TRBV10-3 CAISPGNYEQYF TGTGCCATCAGTCCGGGAAACTACGAGCAGTACTTC
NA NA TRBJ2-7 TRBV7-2 CASSPRTGITYEQYF TGTGCCAGCAGCCCACGGACGGGGATTACCTACGAGCAGTACTTC
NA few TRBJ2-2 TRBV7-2 CASSLPTRTGELFF TGTGCCAGCAGCTTACCCACTAGAACCGGGGAGCTGTTTTTT
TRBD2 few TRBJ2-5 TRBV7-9 CASSQGAVAGPMSQYF TGTGCCAGCAGCCAAGGGGCCGTAGCGGGGCCAATGTCCCAGTACTTC
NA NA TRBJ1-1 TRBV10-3 CAISESRAGNLNTEAFF TGTGCCATCAGTGAGTCGAGAGCAGGGAATCTAAACACTGAAGCTTTCTTT
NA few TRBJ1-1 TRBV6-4 CASHIGENTEAFF TGTGCCAGTCATATAGGAGAGAACACTGAAGCTTTCTTT
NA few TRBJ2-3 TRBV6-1 CASSELADTQYF TGTGCCAGCAGTGAACTAGCCGATACGCAGTATTTT
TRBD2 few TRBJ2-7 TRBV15 CATSRTRGLAGRRYEQYF TGTGCCACCAGCAGAACACGGGGGCTAGCGGGACGTAGGTACGAGCAGTACTTC
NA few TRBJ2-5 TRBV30 CAWRTNLAGLIQYF TGTGCCTGGAGGACCAACTTGGCAGGGTTAATCCAGTACTTC
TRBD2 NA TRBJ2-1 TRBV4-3 CASSQAGGVSYNEQFF TGCGCCAGCAGCCAAGCCGGGGGGGTCTCCTACAATGAGCAGTTCTTC
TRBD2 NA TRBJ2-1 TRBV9 CASSSGGTSGNNEQFF TGTGCCAGCAGCTCGGGAGGGACTAGCGGGAACAATGAGCAGTTCTTC
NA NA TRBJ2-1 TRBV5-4 CASSLAGLWEQFF TGTGCCAGCAGCTTGGCAGGGTTATGGGAGCAGTTCTTC
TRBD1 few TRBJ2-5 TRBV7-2 CASSRQGGETQYF TGTGCCAGCAGCCGACAGGGTGGAGAGACCCAGTACTTC
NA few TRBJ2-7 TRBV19 CASSSGDEQYF TGTGCCAGTAGTTCGGGGGACGAGCAGTACTTC
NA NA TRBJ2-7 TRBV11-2 CASSLFRGDEQYF TGTGCCAGCAGCTTATTCAGGGGCGACGAGCAGTACTTC
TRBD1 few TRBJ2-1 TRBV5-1 CASSLNLPGQGSDEQFF TGCGCCAGCAGCCTAAACCTACCGGGACAGGGGTCGGATGAGCAGTTCTTC
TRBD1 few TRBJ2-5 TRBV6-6 CASSYPRGRVQETQYF TGTGCCAGCAGTTACCCCAGGGGGCGGGTCCAAGAGACCCAGTACTTC
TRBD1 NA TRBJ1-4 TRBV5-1 CASSLLGGREKLFF TGCGCCAGCAGCTTGCTAGGGGGCCGAGAAAAACTGTTTTTT
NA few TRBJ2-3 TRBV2 CASRGPGDTQYF TGTGCCAGCAGGGGGCCGGGAGATACGCAGTATTTT
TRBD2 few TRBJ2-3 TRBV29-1 CSAFRTSGGPGRTDTQYF TGCAGCGCCTTCCGGACTAGCGGGGGGCCCGGGCGCACAGATACGCAGTATTTT
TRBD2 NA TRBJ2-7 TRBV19 CASSIDGGTYEQYF TGTGCCAGTAGTATAGACGGGGGGACCTACGAGCAGTACTTC
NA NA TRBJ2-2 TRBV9 CASSVVGVASNTGELFF TGTGCCAGCAGCGTAGTAGGCGTAGCGTCGAACACCGGGGAGCTGTTTTTT
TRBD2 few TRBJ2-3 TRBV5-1 CASSLRLAGGDTQYF TGCGCCAGCAGCTTAAGACTAGCGGGAGGGGATACGCAGTATTTT
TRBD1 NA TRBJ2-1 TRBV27 CASSSGQGAASYNEQFF TGTGCCAGCAGCTCAGGACAGGGGGCAGCGTCCTACAATGAGCAGTTCTTC
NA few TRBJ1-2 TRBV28 CASSGSGSYTF TGTGCCAGCAGTGGTTCAGGAAGCTACACCTTC
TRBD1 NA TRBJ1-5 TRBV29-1 CSVRQGAQPQHF TGCAGCGTTAGACAGGGGGCCCAGCCCCAGCATTTT
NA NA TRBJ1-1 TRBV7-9 CASSLSAGRTEAFF TGTGCCAGCAGCTTATCGGCAGGGAGGACTGAAGCTTTCTTT
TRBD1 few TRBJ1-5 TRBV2 CASSGIGGFFDQPQHF TGTGCCAGCAGTGGGATAGGGGGCTTCTTTGATCAGCCCCAGCATTTT
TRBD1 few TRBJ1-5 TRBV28 CASSEDRALSQPQHF TGTGCCAGCAGTGAGGACAGGGCGCTGTCTCAGCCCCAGCATTTT
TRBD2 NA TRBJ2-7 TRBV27 CASSLLAGRHEQYF TGTGCCAGCAGTTTGCTAGCGGGACGCCACGAGCAGTACTTC
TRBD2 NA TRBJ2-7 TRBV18 CASSPFPGGYEQYF TGTGCCAGCTCACCATTCCCGGGAGGGTACGAGCAGTACTTC
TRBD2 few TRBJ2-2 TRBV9 CASSVAGTTNTGELFF TGTGCCAGCAGCGTAGCAGGGACTACCAACACCGGGGAGCTGTTTTTT
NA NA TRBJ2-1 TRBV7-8 CASSFLRAAYNEQFF TGTGCCAGCAGCTTTCTGCGGGCGGCCTACAATGAGCAGTTCTTC
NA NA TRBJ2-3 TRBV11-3 CASSLGQTSTDTQYF TGTGCCAGCAGCTTAGGCCAGACTAGCACAGATACGCAGTATTTT
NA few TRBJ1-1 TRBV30 CAWRQATEAFF TGTGCCTGGAGGCAGGCGACTGAAGCTTTCTTT
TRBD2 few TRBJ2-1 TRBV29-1 CSVAVTSARSYNEQFF TGCAGCGTTGCGGTGACTAGCGCCCGCTCCTACAATGAGCAGTTCTTC
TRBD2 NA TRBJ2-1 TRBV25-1 CASSELGLAGHYNEQFF TGTGCCAGCAGTGAACTCGGGCTAGCGGGGCATTACAATGAGCAGTTCTTC
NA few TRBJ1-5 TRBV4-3 CASSQARGHGPQHF TGCGCCAGCAGCCAAGCAAGGGGTCATGGGCCCCAGCATTTT
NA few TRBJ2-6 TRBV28 CASVLSGANVLTF TGTGCCAGCGTTCTTTCTGGGGCCAACGTCCTGACTTTC
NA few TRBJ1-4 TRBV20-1 CSATQNEKLFF TGCAGTGCTACCCAGAATGAAAAACTGTTTTTT
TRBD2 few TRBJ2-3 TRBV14 CASSQNILAGVDTQYF TGTGCCAGCAGCCAAAACATCCTAGCGGGAGTGGACACGCAGTATTTT
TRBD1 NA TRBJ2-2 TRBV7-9 CASSFPLGQGLSGELFF TGTGCCAGCAGCTTTCCCCTAGGACAGGGGCTATCCGGGGAGCTGTTTTTT
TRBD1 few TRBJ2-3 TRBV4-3 CASSQQIQDRDTQYF TGCGCCAGCAGCCAACAGATTCAGGACAGGGATACGCAGTATTTT
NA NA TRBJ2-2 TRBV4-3 CASSQDLVNTGELFF TGCGCCAGCAGCCAAGATCTTGTGAACACCGGGGAGCTGTTTTTT
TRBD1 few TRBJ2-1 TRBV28 CASSLGRDRTFF TGTGCCAGCAGTTTGGGTAGGGACAGGACTTTCTTC
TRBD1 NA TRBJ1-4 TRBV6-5 CASTTTGKGEKLFF TGTGCCAGCACAACGACAGGGAAAGGTGAAAAACTGTTTTTT
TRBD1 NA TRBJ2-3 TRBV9 CASSVVSGQSDTQYF TGTGCCAGCAGCGTAGTGTCGGGACAGTCAGATACGCAGTATTTT
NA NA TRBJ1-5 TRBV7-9 CASSRNGQNSNQPQHF TGTGCCAGCAGCCGTAACGGACAGAATAGCAATCAGCCCCAGCATTTT
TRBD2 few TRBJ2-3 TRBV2 CASIGSGSTDTQYF TGTGCCAGCATCGGTAGCGGGAGTACAGATACGCAGTATTTT
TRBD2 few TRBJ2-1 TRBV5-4 CASSGTLAGVRNEQFF TGTGCCAGCAGCGGGACACTAGCGGGAGTTAGGAATGAGCAGTTCTTC
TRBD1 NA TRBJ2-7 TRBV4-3 CASSRDSTPAYEQYF TGCGCCAGCAGCCGGGACAGTACGCCGGCCTACGAGCAGTACTTC
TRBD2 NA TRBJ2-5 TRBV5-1 CASSIPTSGQETQYF TGCGCCAGCAGCATCCCGACTAGCGGACAAGAGACCCAGTACTTC
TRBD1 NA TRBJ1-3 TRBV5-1 CASSWDRGPHSGNTIYF TGCGCCAGCAGCTGGGACAGGGGACCTCACTCTGGAAACACCATATATTTT